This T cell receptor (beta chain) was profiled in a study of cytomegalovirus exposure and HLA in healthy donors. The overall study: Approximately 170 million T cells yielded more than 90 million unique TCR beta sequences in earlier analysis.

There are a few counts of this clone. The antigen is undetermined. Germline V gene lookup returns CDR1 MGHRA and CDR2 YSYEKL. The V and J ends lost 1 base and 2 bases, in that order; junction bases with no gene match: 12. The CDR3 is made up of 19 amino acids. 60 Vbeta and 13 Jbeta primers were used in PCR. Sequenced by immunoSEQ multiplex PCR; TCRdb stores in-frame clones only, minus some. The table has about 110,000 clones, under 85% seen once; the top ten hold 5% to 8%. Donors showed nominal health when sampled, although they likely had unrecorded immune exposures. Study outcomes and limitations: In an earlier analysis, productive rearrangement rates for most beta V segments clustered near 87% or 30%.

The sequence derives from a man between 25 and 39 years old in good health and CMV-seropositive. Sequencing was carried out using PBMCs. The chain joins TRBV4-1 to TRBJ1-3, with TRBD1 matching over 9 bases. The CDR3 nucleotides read TGCGCCAGCAGCCAAGGGGGCACAGGGGGCTTTCGTGCTGGAAACACCATATATTTT. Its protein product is CASSQGGTGGFRAGNTIYF.